This TCR beta chain comes out of a study of beta chain features in type 1 diabetes. General study findings and limits: The cDNA sequencing approach could over-represent high-TCR-expressing cells.

As concerns this clone: Its antigen is undetermined.

Since all of the isolated RNA was reverse transcribed, expressed TCRB transcripts were what got sequenced. This table comes from immunoSEQ multiplex PCR, and its TCRdb copy is limited to in-frame clones, with some not included. The table shows under 250,000 clones, with 11% to 15% occurring only once. Trimming removed 4 bases at V and 5 bases at J, with 8 bases between. Germline V lookup: CDR1 SQVTM, CDR2 ANQGSEA. CDR3 length equals 12 residues. The sequence derives from a woman aged 40-49 years in good health. Sequenced input: naive CD4+ T cells from blood. The rearrangement uses TRBV29-1 and TRBJ1-4; D perhaps matches TRBD1 (5 bases). The CDR3 bases are TGCAGCGTTGGGGGCAGCAATGAAAAACTGTTTTTT. Protein sequence: CSVGGSNEKLFF.